This TCR beta chain was identified in a study of cytotoxic CD8 clonotypes in ibrutinib-treated CLL. The germline V and J ends were trimmed by 0 bases and 8 bases, with 17 bases remaining between them. CDR1 and CDR2 from the germline V gene are LNHDA and SQIVND (reference sequence). This CDR3 comprises 16 residues. Study-wide findings and caveats: Rare overall, public clonotypes shrank or held steady under therapy. Against age-matched healthy donors, baseline clonality ran higher and tracked circulating CD8+ T-cell counts.

The table came from immunoSEQ multiplex PCR; TCRdb's copy has only in-frame clones and leaves some out. This sample carries approximately 100,000 clones, around 80% of them seen once, and the ten largest clones take 25% to 35%. On this clone: Its antigen is as yet unknown.

The chain recombines TRBV19 with TRBJ2-1, with a tentative D call TRBD2 (6 bases). The TCR sequence derives from a human donor with chronic lymphocytic leukemia. Here the sequenced sample was PBMCs, taken after 12 months of ibrutinib treatment. CDR3 residues: CASSIDASARRDEQFF. The CDR3 bases are TGTGCCAGTAGTATAGATGCTAGCGCTAGAAGAGATGAGCAGTTCTTC.